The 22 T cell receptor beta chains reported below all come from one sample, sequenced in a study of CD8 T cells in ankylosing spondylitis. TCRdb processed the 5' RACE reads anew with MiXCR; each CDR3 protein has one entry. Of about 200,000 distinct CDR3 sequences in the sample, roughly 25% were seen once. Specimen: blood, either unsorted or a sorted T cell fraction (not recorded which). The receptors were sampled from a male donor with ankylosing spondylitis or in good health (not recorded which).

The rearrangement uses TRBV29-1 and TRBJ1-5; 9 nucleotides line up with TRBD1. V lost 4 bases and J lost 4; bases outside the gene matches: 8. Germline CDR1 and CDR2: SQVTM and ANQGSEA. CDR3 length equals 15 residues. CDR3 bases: TGCAGCGTTGCATTTGGACAGGGGCTTAATCAGCCCCAGCATTTT. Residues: CSVAFGQGLNQPQHF.

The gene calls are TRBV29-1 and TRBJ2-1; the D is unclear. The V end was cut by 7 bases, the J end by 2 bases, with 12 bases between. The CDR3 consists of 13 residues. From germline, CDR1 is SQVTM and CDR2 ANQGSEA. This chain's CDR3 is CSADPNTYNEQFF. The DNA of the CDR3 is TGCAGCGCCGACCCCAATACCTACAATGAGCAGTTCTTC.

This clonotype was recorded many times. The CDR3 DNA sequence: TGTGCCAGCAGCTCCGCCAGGAGCTCCTACAATGAGCAGTTCTTC. This gives the protein CASSSARSSYNEQFF. The V and J genes are TRBV9 and TRBJ2-1; no reliable D call. Between the trimmed V and J ends, which lost 4 bases and 0 bases, there was a span of 11 bases. Germline values: CDR1 SGDLS, CDR2 YYNGEE. This CDR3 is built from 15 residues.

CDR3 DNA sequence: TGCAGCGTTGGCCTAGCGGGAGCGATCACTGAGCAGTTCTTC. Amino acids: CSVGLAGAITEQFF. V usage is TRBV29-1 and J usage is TRBJ2-1; 10 positions match TRBD2. Germline assignment: CDR1 SQVTM and CDR2 ANQGSEA. Trimming removed 4 bases from V and 9 bases from J; junction bases left unmatched: 9. The CDR3 totals 14 residues.

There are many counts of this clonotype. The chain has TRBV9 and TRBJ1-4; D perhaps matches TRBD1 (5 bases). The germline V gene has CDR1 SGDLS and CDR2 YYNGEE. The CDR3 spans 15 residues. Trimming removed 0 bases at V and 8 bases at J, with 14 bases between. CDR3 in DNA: TGTGCCAGCAGCGTAGGCGGCAGGGATCAAGAAAAACTGTTTTTT. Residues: CASSVGGRDQEKLFF.

As DNA, the CDR3 is TGCAGTGCTACCACCAACAGGAACCCCTCCTACGAGCAGTACTTC. This encodes CSATTNRNPSYEQYF. This sequence joins TRBV20-1 and TRBJ2-7; tentative D call: TRBD1 (5 bases). CDR3 length: 15 residues. Germline assignment: CDR1 DFQATT and CDR2 SNEGSKA (reference sequence). Trimming shortened V by 4 bases and J by 0 bases, and 16 bases separated the two germline ends.

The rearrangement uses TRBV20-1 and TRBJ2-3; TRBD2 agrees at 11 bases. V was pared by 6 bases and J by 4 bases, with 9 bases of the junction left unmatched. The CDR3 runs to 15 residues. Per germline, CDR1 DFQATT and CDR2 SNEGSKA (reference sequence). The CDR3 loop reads CSARIAGGPPDTQYF. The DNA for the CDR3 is TGCAGTGCCCGGATAGCGGGAGGGCCCCCAGATACGCAGTATTTT.

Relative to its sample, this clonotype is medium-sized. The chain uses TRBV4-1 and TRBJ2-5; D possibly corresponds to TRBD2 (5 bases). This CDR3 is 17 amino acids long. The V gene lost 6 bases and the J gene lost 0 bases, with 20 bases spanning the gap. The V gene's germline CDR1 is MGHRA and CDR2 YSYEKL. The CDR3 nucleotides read TGCGCCAGCAGTCCAAGGAGAGCCACGGGAAACCAAGAGACCCAGTACTTC. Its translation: CASSPRRATGNQETQYF.

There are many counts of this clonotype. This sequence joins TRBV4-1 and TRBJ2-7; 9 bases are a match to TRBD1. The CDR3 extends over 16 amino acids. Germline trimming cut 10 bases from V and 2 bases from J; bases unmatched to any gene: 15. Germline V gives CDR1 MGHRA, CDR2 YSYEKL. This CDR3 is CAIRRVPGQGAYEQYF. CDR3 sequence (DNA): TGCGCCATCAGGAGGGTTCCGGGACAGGGTGCCTACGAGCAGTACTTC.

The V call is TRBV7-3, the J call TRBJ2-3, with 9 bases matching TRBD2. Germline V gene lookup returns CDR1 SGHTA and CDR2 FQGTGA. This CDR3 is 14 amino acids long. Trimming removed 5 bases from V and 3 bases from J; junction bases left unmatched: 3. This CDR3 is CASSVTSGTDTQYF. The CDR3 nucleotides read TGTGCCAGCAGCGTTACTAGCGGGACAGATACGCAGTATTTT.

The CDR3 protein is CASSPPGVQGPSEAFF. The DNA of the CDR3 is TGTGCCAGCTCACCACCGGGCGTGCAGGGTCCTAGTGAAGCTTTCTTT. This chain joins TRBV18 and TRBJ1-1, with D possibly matching TRBD1 (5 bases). Germline V gives CDR1 KGHSH, CDR2 LQKENI. V gave up 0 bases and J gave up 7 bases, with 18 bases separating them. The CDR3 spans 16 residues.

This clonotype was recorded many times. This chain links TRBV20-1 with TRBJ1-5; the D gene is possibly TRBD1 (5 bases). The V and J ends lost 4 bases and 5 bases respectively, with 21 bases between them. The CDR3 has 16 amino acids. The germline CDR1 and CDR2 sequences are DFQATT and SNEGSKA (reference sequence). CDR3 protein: CSATTRGRGMDQPQHF. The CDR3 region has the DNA TGCAGTGCTACTACGAGGGGTCGGGGGATGGATCAGCCCCAGCATTTT.

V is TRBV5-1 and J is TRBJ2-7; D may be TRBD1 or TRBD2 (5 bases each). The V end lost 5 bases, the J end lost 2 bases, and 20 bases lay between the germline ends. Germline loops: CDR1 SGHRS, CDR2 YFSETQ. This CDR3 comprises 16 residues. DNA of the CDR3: TGCGCCAGCAGAAATACCGCCCCGGGACGGACCTACGAGCAGTACTTC. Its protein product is CASRNTAPGRTYEQYF.

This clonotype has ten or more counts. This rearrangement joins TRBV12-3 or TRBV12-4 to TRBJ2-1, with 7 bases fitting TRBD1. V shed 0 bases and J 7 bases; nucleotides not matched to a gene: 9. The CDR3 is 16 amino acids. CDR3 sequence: CASSLAYGTAQNEQFF. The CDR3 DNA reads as TGTGCCAGCAGTTTAGCCTACGGGACAGCTCAGAATGAGCAGTTCTTC.

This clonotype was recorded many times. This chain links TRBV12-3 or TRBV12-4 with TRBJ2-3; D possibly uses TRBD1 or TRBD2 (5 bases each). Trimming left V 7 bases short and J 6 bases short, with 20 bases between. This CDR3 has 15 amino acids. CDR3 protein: CASIMGTAWGDTQYF. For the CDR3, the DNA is TGTGCCAGCATCATGGGGACGGCTTGGGGGGATACGCAGTATTTT.

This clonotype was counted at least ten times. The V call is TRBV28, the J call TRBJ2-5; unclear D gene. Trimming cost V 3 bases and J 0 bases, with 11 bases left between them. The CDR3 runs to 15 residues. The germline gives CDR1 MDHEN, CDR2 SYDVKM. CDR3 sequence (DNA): TGTGCCAGCAGTTTGCTCGGCCCGAACCAAGAGACCCAGTACTTC. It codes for CASSLLGPNQETQYF.

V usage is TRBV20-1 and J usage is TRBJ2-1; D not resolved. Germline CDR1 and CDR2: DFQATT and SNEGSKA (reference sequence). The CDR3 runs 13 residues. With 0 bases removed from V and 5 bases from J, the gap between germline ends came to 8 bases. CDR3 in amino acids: CSAREGPNNEQFF. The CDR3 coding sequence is TGCAGTGCTAGAGAAGGACCAAACAATGAGCAGTTCTTC.

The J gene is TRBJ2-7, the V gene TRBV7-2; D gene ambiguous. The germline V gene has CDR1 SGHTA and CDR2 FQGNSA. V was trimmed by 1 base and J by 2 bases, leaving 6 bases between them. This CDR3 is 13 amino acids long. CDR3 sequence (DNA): TGTGCCAGCAGCTTAGGGACCCCCTACGAGCAGTACTTC. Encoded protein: CASSLGTPYEQYF.

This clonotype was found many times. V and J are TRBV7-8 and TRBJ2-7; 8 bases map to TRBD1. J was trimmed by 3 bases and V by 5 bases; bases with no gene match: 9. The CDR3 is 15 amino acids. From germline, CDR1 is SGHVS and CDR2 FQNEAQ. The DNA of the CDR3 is TGTGCCAGCAGCCGCTTGGACAGGGTTTACTACGAGCAGTACTTC. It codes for CASSRLDRVYYEQYF.

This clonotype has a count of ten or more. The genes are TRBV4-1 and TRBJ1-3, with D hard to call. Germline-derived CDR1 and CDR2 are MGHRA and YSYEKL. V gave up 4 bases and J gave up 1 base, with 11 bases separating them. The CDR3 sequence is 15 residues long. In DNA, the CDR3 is TGCGCCAGCAGCCCCGCTTCGGGGTCTGGAAACACCATATATTTT. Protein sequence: CASSPASGSGNTIYF.

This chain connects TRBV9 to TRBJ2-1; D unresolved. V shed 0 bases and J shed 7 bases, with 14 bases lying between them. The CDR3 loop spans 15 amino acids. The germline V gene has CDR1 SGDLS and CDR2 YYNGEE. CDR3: CASSVDPTGRNEQFF. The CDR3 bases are TGTGCCAGCAGCGTAGACCCCACCGGTAGGAATGAGCAGTTCTTC.

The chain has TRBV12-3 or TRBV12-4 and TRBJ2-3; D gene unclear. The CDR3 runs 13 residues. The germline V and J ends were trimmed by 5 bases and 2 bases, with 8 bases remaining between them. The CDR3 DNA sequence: TGTGCCAGCAGTCCAAGCCCCACAGATACGCAGTATTTT. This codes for CASSPSPTDTQYF.